The 22 T cell receptor beta chains in this list originate from one sample, sequenced in a study of blood T cell repertoires in COVID-19. Assay used: immunoSEQ multiplex PCR; TCRdb lists only in-frame clones, some missing. This table has tens of thousands of clones, roughly nine tenths appearing once. The sequencing input was peripheral blood. The receptors here all came from a man between 60 and 75 years old with acute or convalescent COVID-19.

The chain carries TRBV9 and TRBJ2-7; possibly TRBD2 for D (5 bases). V was cut by 0 bases and J by 5 bases, with 15 bases left in between. Germline-derived CDR1 and CDR2 are SGDLS and YYNGEE. The CDR3 contains 15 residues. The DNA of the CDR3 is TGTGCCAGCAGCGTAGATCCGGGGTTAAGCGACGAGCAGTACTTC. Protein product: CASSVDPGLSDEQYF.

This rearrangement joins TRBV3-1 (or the pseudogene TRBV3-2) to TRBJ2-1; D is perhaps TRBD2 (5 bases). V dropped 0 bases and J dropped 0 bases, with 6 bases sitting between them. Germline CDR1 is LGHDT and CDR2 is YNNKEL (reference sequence). The CDR3 covers 15 residues. The CDR3 sequence is CASSQEGSSYNEQFF. CDR3 in DNA: TGTGCCAGCAGCCAAGAGGGGAGCTCCTACAATGAGCAGTTCTTC.

V gene TRBV5-5 combines with J gene TRBJ1-1; D is perhaps TRBD1 (6 bases). The CDR3 is made up of 14 amino acids. Germline assignment: CDR1 SGHKS and CDR2 YYEKEE (reference sequence). Trimming took 4 bases from V and 6 from J, leaving 16 bases between them. The CDR3 loop is CASSPAGGAAEAFF. The CDR3 DNA sequence: TGTGCCAGCAGCCCGGCCGGGGGGGCAGCTGAAGCTTTCTTT.

The chain has TRBV4-2 and TRBJ2-1; D is perhaps TRBD1 (6 bases). Per the germline V gene, CDR1 is LGHNA and CDR2 is YNFKEQ. This CDR3 has 15 residues. Trimming took 6 bases from V and 7 from J, leaving 19 bases between them. CDR3 DNA: TGTGCCAGCAGAGGGGGTCTGGGCGTTATGAATGAGCAGTTCTTC. This encodes CASRGGLGVMNEQFF.

V gene TRBV3-1 (or the pseudogene TRBV3-2) combines with J gene TRBJ1-6, with 7 bases aligning to TRBD1. The CDR3 extends over 15 amino acids. Per the germline V gene, CDR1 is LGHDT and CDR2 is YNNKEL (reference sequence). Trimming at V came to 7 bases and at J to 0 bases, leaving 3 bases not matched to a gene. This chain's CDR3 is CASKAGGSYNSPLHF. CDR3 coding DNA: TGTGCCAGCAAGGCAGGGGGCTCCTATAATTCACCCCTCCACTTT.

The chain is built from TRBV6-5 and TRBJ1-2, with TRBD1 matching over 8 bases. This CDR3 region has 13 residues. From germline, CDR1 is MNHEY and CDR2 SVGAGI. Trimming cost V 6 bases and J 3 bases; bases outside gene matches: 3. The CDR3 nucleotides read TGTGCCAGCAGACTGACAGGGGACTATGGCTACACCTTC. Translated, it gives CASRLTGDYGYTF.

This chain connects TRBV24-1 to TRBJ1-4, with 7 bases matching TRBD1. This CDR3 spans 15 amino acids. CDR1 KGHDR and CDR2 SFDVKD come from the germline V gene. The V gene end was trimmed by 2 bases and the J gene end by 6 bases; junction bases not matched to a gene: 5. Here the CDR3 reads CATSDSTGPYEKLFF. CDR3 sequence (DNA): TGTGCCACCAGTGATTCGACAGGGCCCTATGAAAAACTGTTTTTT.

The V and J genes are TRBV9 and TRBJ1-4; the D gene is possibly TRBD1 (5 bases). The ends were cut back, 0 bases at V and 1 base at J, with 13 bases in the middle. Germline assignment: CDR1 SGDLS and CDR2 YYNGEE. The length of the CDR3 is 17 residues. CDR3 protein: CASSVAAGSQTNEKLFF. The DNA for the CDR3 is TGTGCCAGCAGCGTAGCGGCAGGGTCGCAAACTAATGAAAAACTGTTTTTT. The complete variable domain, with remaining parts taken from reference TRBV9 and TRBJ1-4, reads DSGVTQTPKHLITATGQRVTLRCSPRSGDLSVYWYQQSLDQGLQFLIQYYNGEERAKGNILERFSAQQFPDLHSELNLSSLELGDSALYFCASSVAAGSQTNEKLFFGSGTQLSVL.

The genes are TRBV6-5 and TRBJ1-1, with 8 bases that match TRBD1. The CDR3 extends over 15 amino acids. V lost 9 bases to trimming and J lost 0 bases; unmatched junction nucleotides: 9. CDR1 and CDR2 from the germline V gene are MNHEY and SVGAGI. CDR3 bases: TGTGCCAGTGTAGTACGACAGGGGATGAACACTGAAGCTTTCTTT. This encodes CASVVRQGMNTEAFF.

The chain is built from TRBV5-4 and TRBJ2-6; TRBD1 is a possible D gene (5 bases). The CDR3 covers 18 residues. V dropped 4 bases and J dropped 4 bases, with 21 bases sitting between them. In germline, CDR1 is SGHNT, CDR2 YYREEE (reference sequence). The CDR3 coding sequence is TGTGCCAGCAGCCCCTCCTTAGTGGGGCTGGCCGGGGCCAACGTCCTGACTTTC. Its protein is CASSPSLVGLAGANVLTF.

The J gene is TRBJ2-7, the V gene TRBV9; TRBD1 agrees at 7 bases. This CDR3 contains 16 residues. Unmatched junction bases numbered 12, after V lost 4 bases and J lost 2 bases. Germline CDR1 and CDR2: SGDLS and YYNGEE. The CDR3 spells CASSPHLWDSTYEQYF. CDR3 nucleotides: TGTGCCAGCAGCCCCCATTTGTGGGACAGTACCTACGAGCAGTACTTC.

This clone was recorded only once. V is TRBV7-8 and J is TRBJ2-5; tentatively, D is TRBD1 (6 bases). V shed 2 bases and J shed 7 bases, with 14 bases lying between them. The length of the CDR3 is 14 residues. Germline CDR1 is SGHVS and CDR2 is FQNEAQ. The DNA of the CDR3 is TGTGCCAGCAGCTTATTACAGGGTGTAGGGACCCAGTACTTC. This sequence encodes CASSLLQGVGTQYF.

This clone was observed a handful of times. The rearrangement joins TRBV6-6 to TRBJ1-1, with D uncertain. The length of the CDR3 is 13 residues. Germline assignment: CDR1 MNHNY and CDR2 SVGAGI (reference sequence). Trimming left V 6 bases short and J 0 bases short, with 8 bases between. CDR3 DNA: TGTGCCAGCAGGCTACTTATGAACACTGAAGCTTTCTTT. The encoded protein is CASRLLMNTEAFF.

CDR3 in DNA: TGTGCCAGTAGTTTACCAACGACAGGGTACTATGGCTACACCTTC. It specifies CASSLPTTGYYGYTF. The genes are TRBV19 and TRBJ1-2; 7 nucleotides line up with TRBD1. The CDR3 is 15 residues long. J lost 3 bases, V lost 5 bases, and 9 bases had no gene match. Germline CDR1 reads LNHDA; CDR2 reads SQIVND (reference sequence).

J is TRBJ2-4 and V is TRBV19; D uncertain. In germline, CDR1 is LNHDA, CDR2 SQIVND (reference sequence). This CDR3 is built from 14 residues. The ends were cut back, 6 bases at V and 0 bases at J, with 9 bases in the middle. CDR3 sequence: CASRKIEAKNIQYF. The DNA for the CDR3 is TGTGCCAGTAGGAAGATAGAAGCCAAAAACATTCAGTACTTC.

The chain joins TRBV7-2 to TRBJ1-2; weak D call: TRBD1 (5 bases). This CDR3 has 14 amino acids. V was shortened by 2 bases and J by 8 bases, with 15 bases between the two germline ends. Germline-derived CDR1 and CDR2 are SGHTA and FQGNSA. CDR3 sequence: CASSLKQAFYGYTF. The CDR3, as DNA: TGTGCCAGCAGCTTAAAACAGGCGTTCTACGGCTACACCTTC. Looking up the rest from reference TRBV7-2 and TRBJ1-2 gives the full variable domain: GAGVSQSPSNKVTEKGKDVELRCDPISGHTALYWYRQSLGQGLEFLIYFQGNSAPDKSGLPSDRFSAERTGGSVSTLTIQRTQQEDSAVYLCASSLKQAFYGYTFGSGTRLTVV.

The J gene is TRBJ2-5, the V gene TRBV5-6, with 8 bases lining up with TRBD1. This CDR3 contains 18 residues. Germline CDR1 is SGHDT and CDR2 is YYEEEE. With 3 bases clipped from V and 0 bases from J, the junction kept 13 bases outside the gene matches. In nucleotides, the CDR3 is TGTGCCAGCAGCTCCCCCATGGACAGGGTGGGGTACCAAGAGACCCAGTACTTC. Its protein is CASSSPMDRVGYQETQYF. Based on the CDR3 plus reference TRBV5-6 and TRBJ2-5, the full variable domain is DAGVTQSPTHLIKTRGQQVTLRCSPKSGHDTVSWYQQALGQGPQFIFQYYEEEERQRGNFPDRFSGHQFPNYSSELNVNALLLGDSALYLCASSSPMDRVGYQETQYFGPGTRLLVL.

This chain uses TRBV4-1 with TRBJ1-3; D not certain. The germline gives CDR1 MGHRA, CDR2 YSYEKL. The CDR3 length is 17 residues. Trimming pared 0 bases from V and 0 bases from J, leaving 12 bases between. CDR3 sequence (DNA): TGCGCCAGCAGCCAAGATCAACTAGCGCCCTCTGGAAACACCATATATTTT. This gives the protein CASSQDQLAPSGNTIYF.

This chain connects TRBV10-3 to TRBJ2-1; TRBD1 might be the D (5 bases). Looked up from germline, CDR1 is ENHRY and CDR2 is SYGVKD. Trimming pared 7 bases from V and 4 bases from J, leaving 17 bases between. The CDR3 contains 15 residues. DNA of the CDR3: TGTGCCATCAATGACCGGACAAGTACGTACAATGAGCAGTTCTTC. Amino acid sequence: CAINDRTSTYNEQFF.

The chain links TRBV6-1 to TRBJ1-1, with D perhaps matching TRBD1 (5 bases). The CDR3 is 17 amino acids. V dropped 0 bases and J dropped 11 bases, with 25 bases sitting between them. The germline CDR1 and CDR2 sequences are MNHNS and SASEGT. The CDR3 DNA sequence: TGTGCCAGCAGTGAAGCAGCCCTCGGGGGAAGGGGAAGGTGGGCTTTCTTT. Amino acid sequence: CASSEAALGGRGRWAFF.

The chain couples TRBV24-1 to TRBJ1-5; possibly TRBD1 for D (6 bases). Germline values: CDR1 KGHDR, CDR2 SFDVKD. There are 16 residues in the CDR3. V lost 3 bases and J lost 3, with 14 bases in between. The CDR3 nucleotides read TGTGCCACCAGTGATCCCTCTGCAGGGGACAATCAGCCCCAGCATTTT. Encoded protein: CATSDPSAGDNQPQHF.

The J gene is TRBJ2-7, the V gene TRBV5-1; D uncertain. Germline CDR1 and CDR2: SGHRS and YFSETQ. V was cut by 1 base and J by 4 bases, with 9 bases left in between. The CDR3 length is 13 residues. The CDR3 here is CASSLTTVYEQYF. The CDR3 coding sequence is TGCGCCAGCAGCTTGACCACGGTATACGAGCAGTACTTC. The full variable domain, its missing parts supplied by reference TRBV5-1 and TRBJ2-7, is KAGVTQTPRYLIKTRGQQVTLSCSPISGHRSVSWYQQTPGQGLQFLFEYFSETQRNKGNFPGRFSGRQFSNSRSEMNVSTLELGDSALYLCASSLTTVYEQYFGPGTRLTVT.